This T cell receptor (beta chain) was obtained from a study of blood T cell repertoires in COVID-19. Study-wide context: Nucleic acid was either cDNA or gDNA, and it came from T cells, B-cell-depleted T cells, or PBMCs.

V shed 2 bases, J shed 8 bases, and the junction held 9 bases outside the gene matches. CDR1 is SEHNR, CDR2 FQNEAQ, per germline (reference sequence). The CDR3 length is 16 residues. TCRdb's table, derived via immunoSEQ multiplex PCR, lists solely in-frame clones and lacks some. The sample lists 250,000 to 300,000 clones, approximately 88% occurring once. This clone has just a few counts. Seattle's cohort entered during active infection and was followed longitudinally. The specimen sequenced was peripheral blood. The genes are TRBV7-9 and TRBJ2-1; 10 bases agree with TRBD2. This sequence originates from a woman in her 70s with COVID-19, enrolled during active disease. The CDR3, as DNA: TGTGCCAGCAGCTTAAGGGCTAGCGGGAGTTTGGATGAGCAGTTCTTC. Protein: CASSLRASGSLDEQFF.